The 2 T cell receptor beta chains given below trace back to one sample, sequenced in a study of blood T cell repertoires in COVID-19. This table comes from immunoSEQ multiplex PCR, and its TCRdb copy is limited to in-frame clones, with some not included. Of approximately 440,000 clones listed, more than 70% are singletons. Sequenced material: peripheral blood. The receptors shown here come from a woman aged 50 to 60 with COVID-19, enrolled during active disease.

The chain employs TRBV29-1 and TRBJ2-7; a weak D match, TRBD1 (6 bases). Looked up from germline, CDR1 is SQVTM and CDR2 is ANQGSEA. The CDR3 length is 13 residues. Deletions cut 4 bases from V and 4 bases from J, with 14 bases between. CDR3 region: CSVAGQGFYEQYF. As DNA, the CDR3 is TGCAGCGTTGCAGGGCAGGGGTTTTACGAGCAGTACTTC.

This rearrangement joins TRBV7-6 to TRBJ2-1; D unclear. Looked up from germline, CDR1 is SGHVS and CDR2 is FNYEAQ. The V and J ends lost 5 bases and 2 bases respectively, with 10 bases between them. CDR3 length: 14 amino acids. For the CDR3, the DNA is TGTGCCAGCAGCGTTAGTAAAGCCTACAATGAGCAGTTCTTC. It is translated as CASSVSKAYNEQFF.